Listed below are T cell receptor beta chains from one sample, sequenced in a study of post-analysis software for immune sequencing data. Using its own MiXCR run on the PCR reads, TCRdb lists one record per CDR3 protein. This table holds fewer than 600,000 distinct CDR3 sequences, over 35% found once. The sample taken for sequencing was blood. The receptors derive from a girl between 10 and 17 years old with multiple sclerosis. Each CDR3 is given with its conserved first and last residue. The D gene is left open where the match is weak. Size values are once, few and many counts, or a class for expanded clones, and some rows have none.

abundance	d_gene	v_gene	j_gene	CDR3aa	CDR3nt
NA	NA	TRBV20-1	TRBJ2-7	CSASGPGSYEQYF	TGCAGTGCTAGTGGTCCGGGCTCCTACGAGCAGTACTTC
NA	NA	TRBV7-9	TRBJ1-5	CASGRGNNQPQHF	TGTGCCAGCGGGAGGGGAAATAATCAGCCCCAGCATTTT
NA	NA	TRBV28	TRBJ1-1	CASSLLVGTEAFF	TGTGCCAGCAGTTTATTGGTGGGCACTGAAGCTTTCTTT
NA	NA	TRBV12-3/TRBV12-4	TRBJ2-4	CASGRGARDIQYF	TGTGCCAGCGGCCGAGGGGCGAGGGACATTCAGTACTTC
once	TRBD1	TRBV4-3	TRBJ1-2	CASSQDYAGGAGNYGYTF	TGCGCCAGCAGCCAAGATTACGCAGGGGGCGCCGGTAACTATGGCTACACCTTC
NA	NA	TRBV7-3	TRBJ2-1	CASSSIGRAGEQFF	TGTGCCAGCAGCTCCATTGGCAGGGCAGGGGAGCAGTTCTTC
many	NA	TRBV20-1	TRBJ2-1	CSARAHPRPSWQPTYNEQFF	TGCAGTGCTAGAGCACATCCCCGCCCGTCCTGGCAACCTACCTACAATGAGCAGTTCTTC
few	TRBD1	TRBV6-2/TRBV6-3	TRBJ1-1	CASSYLLTGVHTEAFF	TGTGCCAGCAGTTACCTGCTAACAGGGGTACACACTGAAGCTTTCTTT
NA	TRBD2	TRBV13	TRBJ2-7	CASSLATLAGGPEQYF	TGTGCCAGCAGCTTGGCCACTCTAGCGGGAGGGCCCGAGCAGTACTTC
few	NA	TRBV6-4	TRBJ2-1	CASSAGPLAIEQFF	TGTGCCAGCAGTGCGGGACCCCTGGCAATTGAGCAGTTCTTC
few	NA	TRBV2	TRBJ2-3	CASTLWSPTDTQYF	TGTGCCAGCACACTATGGAGTCCCACAGATACGCAGTATTTT
few	NA	TRBV27	TRBJ2-2	CASSPNTGELFF	TGTGCCAGCAGCCCTAACACCGGGGAGCTGTTTTTT
many	TRBD1	TRBV28	TRBJ2-1	CASSRDSYEQFF	TGTGCCAGCAGCCGGGACAGTTATGAGCAGTTCTTC
many	NA	TRBV2	TRBJ2-1	CASSERLRARQFF	TGTGCCAGCAGTGAACGCCTACGGGCCAGGCAGTTCTTC
few	NA	TRBV6-1	TRBJ2-5	CASRIDPGPEETQYF	TGTGCCAGCAGAATTGATCCGGGACCCGAGGAGACCCAGTACTTC
few	TRBD1	TRBV7-2	TRBJ1-1	CASSQPQGQADMNTEAFF	TGTGCCAGCAGCCAACCACAAGGACAGGCAGACATGAACACTGAAGCTTTCTTT
NA	NA	TRBV6-5	TRBJ1-2	CASSTQREGNYGYTF	TGTGCCAGCAGTACCCAAAGGGAGGGGAACTATGGCTACACCTTC
NA	TRBD1	TRBV7-9	TRBJ1-5	CASSLGDYTARGPNNQPQHF	TGTGCCAGCAGCTTAGGCGACTATACGGCAAGGGGGCCCAACAATCAGCCCCAGCATTTT